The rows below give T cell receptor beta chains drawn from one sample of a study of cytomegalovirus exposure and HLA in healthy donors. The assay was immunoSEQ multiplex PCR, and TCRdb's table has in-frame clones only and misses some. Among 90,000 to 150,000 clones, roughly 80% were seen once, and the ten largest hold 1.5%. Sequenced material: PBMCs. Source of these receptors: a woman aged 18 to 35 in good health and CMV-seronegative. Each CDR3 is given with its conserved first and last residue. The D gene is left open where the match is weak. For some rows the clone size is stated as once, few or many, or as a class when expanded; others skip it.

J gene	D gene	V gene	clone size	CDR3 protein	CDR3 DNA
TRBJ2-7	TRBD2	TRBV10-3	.	CAIRDSGDFYEQYF	TGTGCCATCAGAGATAGCGGGGATTTCTACGAGCAGTACTTC
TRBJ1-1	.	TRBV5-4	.	CASSLVPGKGEAFF	TGTGCCAGCAGCTTGGTTCCGGGGAAAGGTGAAGCTTTCTTT
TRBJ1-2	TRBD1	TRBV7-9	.	CASSPTPRQGSPNYGYTF	TGTGCCAGCAGCCCAACGCCAAGACAGGGCTCCCCTAACTATGGCTACACCTTC
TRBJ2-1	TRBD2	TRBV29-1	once	CSVGGGGSSYNEQFF	TGCAGCGTTGGGGGCGGCGGGAGCTCCTACAATGAGCAGTTCTTC
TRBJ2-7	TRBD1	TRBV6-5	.	CASSFRTGTYEQYF	TGTGCCAGCAGTTTCCGGACAGGGACCTACGAGCAGTACTTC
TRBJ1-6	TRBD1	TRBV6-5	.	CASSYDRAPNSPLHF	TGTGCCAGCAGTTACGACAGGGCTCCTAATTCACCCCTCCACTTT
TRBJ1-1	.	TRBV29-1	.	CSVEGRGEAFF	TGCAGCGTCGAAGGTAGGGGAGAAGCTTTCTTT
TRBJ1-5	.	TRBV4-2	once	CASSQGGSYSNQPQHF	TGTGCCAGCAGCCAAGGGGGCAGTTATAGCAATCAGCCCCAGCATTTT
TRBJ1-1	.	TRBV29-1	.	CSALDSQGTEAFF	TGCAGCGCGTTAGACTCGCAGGGAACTGAAGCTTTCTTT
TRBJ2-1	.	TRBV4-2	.	CASSAYSGYDKEQFF	TGTGCCAGCAGCGCATATTCAGGCTACGACAAGGAGCAGTTCTTC
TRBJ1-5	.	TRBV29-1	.	CSVALTGNNQPQHF	TGCAGCGTAGCCCTGACAGGTAACAATCAGCCCCAGCATTTT
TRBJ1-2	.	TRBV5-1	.	CASSLGPSDIGYGYTF	TGCGCCAGCAGCTTGGGGCCCTCGGACATCGGCTATGGCTACACCTTC
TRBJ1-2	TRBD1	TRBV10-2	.	CASSETGGESYGYTF	TGCGCCAGCTCTGAAACAGGGGGGGAGTCCTATGGCTACACCTTC
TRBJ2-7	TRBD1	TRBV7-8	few	CASSSNYRGPSYEQYF	TGTGCCAGCAGCTCAAACTACAGGGGTCCCTCCTACGAGCAGTACTTC
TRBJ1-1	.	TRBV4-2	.	CASSQDWESNTEAFF	TGTGCCAGCAGCCAAGATTGGGAGTCGAACACTGAAGCTTTCTTT
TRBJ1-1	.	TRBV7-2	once	CASSFSAEAFF	TGTGCCAGCAGCTTTAGTGCTGAAGCTTTCTTT
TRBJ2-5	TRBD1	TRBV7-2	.	CASSSDRATETQYF	TGTGCCAGCAGCTCCGACAGGGCCACGGAGACCCAGTACTTC
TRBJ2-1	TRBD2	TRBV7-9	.	CASSSRGGRGNEQFF	TGTGCCAGCAGCTCGCGGGGGGGCCGGGGGAATGAGCAGTTCTTC
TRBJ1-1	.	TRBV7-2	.	CASSALGTYEAFF	TGTGCCAGCAGCGCTCTCGGGACTTATGAAGCTTTCTTT
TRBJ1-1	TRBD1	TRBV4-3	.	CASSQGTMRTGGTEAFF	TGCGCCAGCAGCCAAGGAACAATGAGGACAGGGGGCACTGAAGCTTTCTTT
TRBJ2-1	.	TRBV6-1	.	CASSGAHEDNEQFF	TGTGCCAGCAGTGGGGCACATGAAGACAATGAGCAGTTCTTC
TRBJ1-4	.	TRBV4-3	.	CASSRGSRLLNEKLFF	TGCGCCAGCAGCCGAGGGTCCAGGCTGCTTAATGAAAAACTGTTTTTT
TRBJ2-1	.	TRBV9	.	CASSTNGLMLEQFF	TGTGCCAGCAGCACGAATGGACTAATGTTGGAGCAGTTCTTC
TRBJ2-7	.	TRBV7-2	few	CASSQGQTYEQYF	TGTGCCAGCTCTCAGGGGCAGACCTACGAGCAGTACTTC
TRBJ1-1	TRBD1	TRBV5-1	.	CASSLTGGTEAFF	TGCGCCAGCAGCTTGACAGGGGGGACTGAAGCTTTCTTT
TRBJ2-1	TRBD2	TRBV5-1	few	CASSLAGGFYNEQFF	TGCGCCAGCAGCTTAGCGGGAGGCTTTTACAATGAGCAGTTCTTC
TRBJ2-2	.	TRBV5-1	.	CASSLGYSTAGELFF	TGCGCCAGCAGCTTGGGGTACAGTACGGCCGGGGAGCTGTTTTTT
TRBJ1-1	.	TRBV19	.	CASSTPGPGTEAFF	TGTGCCAGTAGCACCCCGGGTCCGGGCACTGAAGCTTTCTTT
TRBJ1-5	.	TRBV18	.	CASSGGAGNQPQHF	TGTGCCAGCTCAGGGGGCGCGGGCAATCAGCCCCAGCATTTT
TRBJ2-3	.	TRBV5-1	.	CASSPLRPTDTQYF	TGCGCCAGCAGCCCACTACGCCCCACAGATACGCAGTATTTT
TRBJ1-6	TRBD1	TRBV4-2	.	CASSQTPGQGNNSPLHF	TGTGCCAGCAGCCAGACACCGGGACAGGGCAATAATTCACCCCTCCACTTT
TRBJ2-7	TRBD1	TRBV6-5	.	CASRTGSSYEQYF	TGTGCCAGCAGGACAGGGAGCTCCTACGAGCAGTACTTC
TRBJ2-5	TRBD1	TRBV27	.	CASSSSTGGLLVRYF	TGTGCCAGCAGCTCATCGACAGGGGGCTTACTAGTGCGGTACTTC
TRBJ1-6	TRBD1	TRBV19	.	CASKGGQADNSPLHF	TGTGCCAGTAAGGGGGGACAGGCCGATAATTCACCCCTCCACTTT
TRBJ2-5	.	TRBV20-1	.	CSARRGETQYF	TGCAGTGCTAGACGAGGAGAGACCCAGTACTTC
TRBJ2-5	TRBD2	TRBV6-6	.	CASSSGGSAPVQQYF	TGTGCCAGCAGCTCGGGGGGGAGCGCACCGGTCCAGCAGTACTTC
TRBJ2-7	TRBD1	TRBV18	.	CASSPGTAGYEQYF	TGTGCCAGCTCACCAGGGACAGCTGGCTACGAGCAGTACTTC
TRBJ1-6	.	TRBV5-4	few	CASSFEWNSPLHF	TGTGCCAGCAGCTTCGAGTGGAATTCACCCCTCCACTTT
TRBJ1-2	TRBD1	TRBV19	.	CASSTPRQGAGYGYTF	TGTGCCAGTAGTACCCCGCGGCAGGGGGCCGGCTATGGCTACACCTTC
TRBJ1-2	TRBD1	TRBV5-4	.	CASSSGQATNGYTF	TGTGCCAGCAGCTCGGGACAGGCCACGAATGGCTACACCTTC
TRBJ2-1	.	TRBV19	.	CASSIGDSHNEQFF	TGTGCCAGTAGTATTGGGGACTCTCACAATGAGCAGTTCTTC
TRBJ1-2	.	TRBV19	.	CASGTGLWTATNYGYTF	TGTGCCAGTGGGACTGGGCTTTGGACGGCTACTAACTATGGCTACACCTTC
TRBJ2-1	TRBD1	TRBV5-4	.	CASSGRRGPGNEQFF	TGTGCCAGCAGCGGCCGCAGGGGGCCGGGGAATGAGCAGTTCTTC
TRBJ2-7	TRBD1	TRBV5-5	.	CASSLGGQGSYEQYF	TGTGCCAGCAGCCTCGGAGGACAGGGGAGTTACGAGCAGTACTTC
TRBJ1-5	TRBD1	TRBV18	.	CASSPIPDRGHQPQHF	TGTGCCAGCTCACCAATCCCGGACAGGGGGCATCAGCCCCAGCATTTT
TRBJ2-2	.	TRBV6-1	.	CASWSAGELFF	TGTGCCAGCTGGAGCGCCGGGGAGCTGTTTTTT
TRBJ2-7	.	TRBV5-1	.	CASSLNDFSSYEQYF	TGCGCCAGCAGCCTGAACGATTTTAGCTCCTACGAGCAGTACTTC
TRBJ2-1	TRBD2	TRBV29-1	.	CSVEGLLLAGAYNEQFF	TGCAGCGTCGAGGGTCTTCTTCTAGCGGGGGCCTACAATGAGCAGTTCTTC
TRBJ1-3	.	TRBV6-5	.	CASRKDISGNTIYF	TGTGCCAGCAGAAAAGACATCTCTGGAAACACCATATATTTT
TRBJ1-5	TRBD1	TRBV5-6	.	CASSLDRGHQPQHF	TGTGCCAGCAGCCTGGACAGGGGGCATCAGCCCCAGCATTTT
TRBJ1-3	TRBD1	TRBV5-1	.	CASSSTGTGNTIYF	TGCGCCAGCAGCTCGACAGGGACTGGAAACACCATATATTTT
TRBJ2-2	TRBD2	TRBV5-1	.	CASSFEGGSTGELFF	TGCGCCAGCAGCTTCGAGGGAGGGAGTACCGGGGAGCTGTTTTTT
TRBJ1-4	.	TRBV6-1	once	CASSEMVGGYEKLFF	TGTGCCAGCAGTGAAATGGTGGGGGGATATGAAAAACTGTTTTTT